The rows below give T cell receptor beta chains drawn from one sample of a study of T cell responses to AZD1222 COVID-19 vaccine. The table came from immunoSEQ multiplex PCR; TCRdb's copy has only in-frame clones and leaves some out. The table includes 100,000 to 150,000 clones, about 89% detected once. The sample consisted of peripheral blood, taken on day 0 of MenACWY control vaccination. The source of these receptors is an adult in good health. Both conserved end residues are part of each CDR3. The D gene is left open where the match is weak. Where a row states a size, it is once, few, many or the class of an expanded clone; other rows omit it.

CDR3 protein,CDR3 DNA,clone size,J gene,V gene,D gene
CASSESSFSDTQYF,TGTGCCAGCAGTGAAAGTAGTTTCTCAGATACGCAGTATTTT,-,TRBJ2-3,TRBV2,-
CSASVNAGVNTEAFF,TGCAGTGCTAGTGTAAACGCGGGAGTAAACACTGAAGCTTTCTTT,once,TRBJ1-1,TRBV20-1,-
CATRLNTEAFF,TGTGCCACTCGGTTGAACACTGAAGCTTTCTTT,-,TRBJ1-1,TRBV12-3/TRBV12-4,-
CASSLDIPYNEQFF,TGTGCCAGCAGCTTAGACATCCCCTACAATGAGCAGTTCTTC,once,TRBJ2-1,TRBV11-2,-
CASSYSLIGEQYF,TGTGCCAGCAGTTACTCCCTAATCGGCGAGCAGTACTTC,-,TRBJ2-7,TRBV6-5,-
CSTCVTGGRETQYF,TGCAGCACCTGCGTTACGGGCGGGAGAGAGACCCAGTACTTC,-,TRBJ2-5,TRBV29-1,TRBD2
CASSEQGNLEAFF,TGTGCCAGCAGTGAGCAGGGGAATTTGGAAGCTTTCTTT,-,TRBJ1-1,TRBV6-1,-
CASNDYSGEEKLFF,TGTGCCAGCAACGATTACTCGGGAGAAGAAAAACTGTTTTTT,-,TRBJ1-4,TRBV2,-
CASSEEGALNSHEQFF,TGTGCCAGCAGTGAAGAGGGGGCGCTGAATTCCCATGAGCAGTTCTTC,-,TRBJ2-1,TRBV2,TRBD1
CASSFSQDTYEQYF,TGCGCCAGCAGCTTCAGCCAGGATACCTACGAGCAGTACTTC,-,TRBJ2-7,TRBV5-1,-
CASGGGGTDTQYF,TGTGCCAGCGGGGGGGGAGGCACAGATACGCAGTATTTT,-,TRBJ2-3,TRBV28,TRBD2
CASSFHRAADTQYF,TGTGCCAGCAGTTTTCACAGGGCTGCAGATACGCAGTATTTT,-,TRBJ2-3,TRBV28,-
CAWVQYTEAFF,TGTGCCTGGGTCCAGTACACTGAAGCTTTCTTT,-,TRBJ1-1,TRBV30,-
CASSQEGTSRTDTQYF,TGTGCCAGCAGCCAAGAAGGGACTAGTAGGACAGATACGCAGTATTTT,-,TRBJ2-3,TRBV3-1/TRBV3-2,TRBD2
CASSFIWGGNTEAFF,TGTGCCAGCAGCTTTATATGGGGAGGGAACACTGAAGCTTTCTTT,-,TRBJ1-1,TRBV5-8,-
CATSDTGQGFPYEQYF,TGTGCCACCAGTGACACGGGACAGGGGTTTCCCTACGAGCAGTACTTC,once,TRBJ2-7,TRBV24-1,TRBD1
CASSPGLRGGEQFF,TGCGCCAGCAGCCCGGGACTTCGAGGTGGTGAGCAGTTCTTC,-,TRBJ2-1,TRBV5-1,-
CASSPGGAYSNQPQHF,TGTGCCAGCAGCCCCGGGGGAGCGTATAGCAATCAGCCCCAGCATTTT,-,TRBJ1-5,TRBV5-6,-
CASTGDSFQETQYF,TGTGCCAGCACCGGAGACAGTTTCCAAGAGACCCAGTACTTC,-,TRBJ2-5,TRBV6-5,-
CASSQGLLGQGQGANVLTF,TGCGCCAGCAGCCAAGGCCTCCTCGGACAGGGGCAAGGGGCCAACGTCCTGACTTTC,-,TRBJ2-6,TRBV4-1,TRBD1
CASSLSDGGETQYF,TGCGCCAGCAGCTTGAGCGACGGAGGGGAGACCCAGTACTTC,-,TRBJ2-5,TRBV5-1,-
CASSLALRQGHHF,TGTGCCAGCAGTTTAGCGCTGAGACAGGGGCATCACTTC,-,TRBJ2-7,TRBV12-3/TRBV12-4,TRBD1
CASTVRDRGSEPQHF,TGTGCCAGTACCGTCCGGGACAGGGGCAGTGAGCCCCAGCATTTT,-,TRBJ1-5,TRBV19,TRBD1
CASSDATRTGRNQPQHF,TGTGCCAGCAGCGACGCGACCCGGACAGGACGAAATCAGCCCCAGCATTTT,-,TRBJ1-5,TRBV7-9,TRBD1
CASSPFAATETQYF,TGTGCCAGCAGCCCGTTCGCCGCCACGGAGACCCAGTACTTC,-,TRBJ2-5,TRBV7-2,-
CALQQGLAGVYEQYF,TGTGCCTTGCAACAAGGACTAGCGGGAGTTTACGAGCAGTACTTC,-,TRBJ2-7,TRBV30,TRBD2
CATSDSDRGQPQHF,TGTGCCACCAGTGATTCGGACAGGGGTCAGCCCCAGCATTTT,few,TRBJ1-5,TRBV24-1,TRBD1
CASSYSPGINGYTF,TGTGCCAGCAGTTACTCCCCGGGTATCAATGGCTACACCTTC,-,TRBJ1-2,TRBV6-5,-